This T cell receptor beta chain derives from a study of shared clonotypes between healthy human individuals. Study as a whole: CD8 memory received one plate per donor, CD8 naive two, CD4 memory three and CD4 naive three.

Donors comprised only Caucasian adults living in Nashville, Tennessee. Both subsets, CD45RA+ naive and CD45RA-negative memory, were split from the CD4+ cells. Profiling relied on immunoSEQ multiplex PCR, and the TCRdb table lists in-frame clones only, not all of them. The data contain 850,000 to 1,100,000 clones, about 80% of them seen just once; the ten biggest clones take up 0.85% to 1%. The CDR3 is 16 amino acids. Trimming stripped 4 bases from V and 7 bases from J, with 24 bases between. Germline V gives CDR1 SGHRS, CDR2 YFSETQ. The sequenced sample was memory CD4+ T cells from PBMCs. Subset in this sample: CD45RA-negative fraction. This chain links TRBV5-1 with TRBJ2-7; D perhaps matches TRBD2 (6 bases). The sequence was collected from a man younger than 30 in good health. Some clones in this sample may be carry-over from other donors' samples. DNA of the CDR3: TGCGCCAGCAGCCAATGGCGGGCTAGCGAGGCTCGTGAGCAGTACTTC. Amino acids: CASSQWRASEAREQYF.